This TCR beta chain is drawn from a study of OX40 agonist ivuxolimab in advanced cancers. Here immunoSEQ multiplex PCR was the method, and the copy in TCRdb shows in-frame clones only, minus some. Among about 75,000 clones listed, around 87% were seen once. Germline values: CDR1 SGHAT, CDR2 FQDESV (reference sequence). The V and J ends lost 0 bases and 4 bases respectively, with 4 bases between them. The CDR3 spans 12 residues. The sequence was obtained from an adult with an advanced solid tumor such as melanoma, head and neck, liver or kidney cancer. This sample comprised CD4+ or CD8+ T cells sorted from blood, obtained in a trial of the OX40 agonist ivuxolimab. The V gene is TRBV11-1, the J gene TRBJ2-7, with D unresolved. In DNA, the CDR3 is TGTGCCAGCAGCTTAGCGGCTTACGAGCAGTACTTC. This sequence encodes CASSLAAYEQYF. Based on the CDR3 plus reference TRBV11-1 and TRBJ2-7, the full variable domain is EAEVAQSPRYKITEKSQAVAFWCDPISGHATLYWYRQILGQGPELLVQFQDESVVDDSQLPKDRFSAERLKGVDSTLKIQPAELGDSAMYLCASSLAAYEQYFGPGTRLTVT.